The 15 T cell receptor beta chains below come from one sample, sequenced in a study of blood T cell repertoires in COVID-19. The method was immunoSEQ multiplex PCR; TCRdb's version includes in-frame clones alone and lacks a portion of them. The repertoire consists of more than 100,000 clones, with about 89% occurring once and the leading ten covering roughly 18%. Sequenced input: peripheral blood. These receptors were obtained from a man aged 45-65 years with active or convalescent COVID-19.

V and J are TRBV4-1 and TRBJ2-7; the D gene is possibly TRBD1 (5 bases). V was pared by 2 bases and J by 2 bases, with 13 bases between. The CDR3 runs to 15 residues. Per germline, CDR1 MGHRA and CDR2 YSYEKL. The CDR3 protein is CASSQIGAGTYEQYF. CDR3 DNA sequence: TGCGCCAGCAGCCAAATTGGTGCAGGGACCTACGAGCAGTACTTC.

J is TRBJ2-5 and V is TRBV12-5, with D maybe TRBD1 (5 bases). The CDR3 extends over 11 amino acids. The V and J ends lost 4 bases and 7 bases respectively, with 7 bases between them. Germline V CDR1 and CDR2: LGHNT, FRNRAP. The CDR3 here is CASGSQATQYF. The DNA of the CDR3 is TGTGCTAGTGGTTCACAGGCGACCCAGTACTTC.

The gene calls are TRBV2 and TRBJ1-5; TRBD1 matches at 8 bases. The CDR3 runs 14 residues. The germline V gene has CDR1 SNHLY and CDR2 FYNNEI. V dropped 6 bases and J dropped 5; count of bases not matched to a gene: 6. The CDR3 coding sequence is TGTGCCAGCAGGGGGAGGACAGGGTATCAGCCCCAGCATTTT. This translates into CASRGRTGYQPQHF.

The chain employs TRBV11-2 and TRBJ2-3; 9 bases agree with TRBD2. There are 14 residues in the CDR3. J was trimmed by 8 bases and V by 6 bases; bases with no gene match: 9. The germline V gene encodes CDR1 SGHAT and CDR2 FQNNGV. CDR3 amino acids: CASRLSGSAGTQYF. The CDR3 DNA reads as TGTGCCAGCAGACTTAGCGGGAGTGCGGGTACGCAGTATTTT.

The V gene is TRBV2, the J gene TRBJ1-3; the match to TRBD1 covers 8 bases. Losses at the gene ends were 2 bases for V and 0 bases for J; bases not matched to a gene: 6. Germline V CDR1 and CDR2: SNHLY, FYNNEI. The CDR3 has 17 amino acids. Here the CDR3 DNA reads TGTGCCAGCAGTGAACAGGGGGCCTGGAGCTCTGGAAACACCATATATTTT. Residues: CASSEQGAWSSGNTIYF.

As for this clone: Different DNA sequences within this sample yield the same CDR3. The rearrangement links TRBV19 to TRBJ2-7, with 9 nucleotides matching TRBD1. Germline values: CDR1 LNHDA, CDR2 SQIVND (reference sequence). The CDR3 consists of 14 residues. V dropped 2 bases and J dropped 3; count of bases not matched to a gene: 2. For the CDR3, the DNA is TGTGCCAGTAGTATAAGACAGGGGGGCTACGAGCAGTACTTC. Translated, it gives CASSIRQGGYEQYF.

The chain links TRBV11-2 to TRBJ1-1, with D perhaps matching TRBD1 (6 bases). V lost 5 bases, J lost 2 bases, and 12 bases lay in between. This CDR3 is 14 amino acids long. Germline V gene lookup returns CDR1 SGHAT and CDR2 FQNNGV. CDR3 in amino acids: CASSPHRENTEAFF. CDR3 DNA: TGTGCCAGCAGCCCTCACAGGGAAAACACTGAAGCTTTCTTT.

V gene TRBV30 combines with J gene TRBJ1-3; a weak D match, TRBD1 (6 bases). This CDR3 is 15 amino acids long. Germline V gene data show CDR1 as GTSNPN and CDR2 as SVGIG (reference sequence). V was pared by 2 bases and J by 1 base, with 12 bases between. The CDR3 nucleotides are TGTGCCTGGAGTCTGTGGGGGCGGTCTGGAAACACCATATATTTT. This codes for CAWSLWGRSGNTIYF. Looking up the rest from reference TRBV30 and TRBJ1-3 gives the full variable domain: SQTIHQWPATLVQPVGSPLSLECTVEGTSNPNLYWYRQAAGRGLQLLFYSVGIGQISSEVPQNLSASRPQDRQFILSSKKLLLSDSGFYLCAWSLWGRSGNTIYFGEGSWLTVV.

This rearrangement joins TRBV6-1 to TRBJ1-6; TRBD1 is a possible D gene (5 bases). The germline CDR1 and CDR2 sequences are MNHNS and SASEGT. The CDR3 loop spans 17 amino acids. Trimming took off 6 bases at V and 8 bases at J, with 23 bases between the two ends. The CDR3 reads CASRELWTPEVDSPLHF. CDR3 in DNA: TGTGCCAGCAGGGAACTTTGGACACCTGAAGTCGATTCACCCCTCCACTTT.

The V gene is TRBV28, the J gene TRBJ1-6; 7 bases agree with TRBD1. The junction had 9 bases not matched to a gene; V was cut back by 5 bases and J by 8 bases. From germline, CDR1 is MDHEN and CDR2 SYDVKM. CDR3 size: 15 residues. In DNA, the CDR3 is TGTGCCAGCAGTCCACAGGGGAAGAATTATTCACCCCTCCACTTT. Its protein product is CASSPQGKNYSPLHF.

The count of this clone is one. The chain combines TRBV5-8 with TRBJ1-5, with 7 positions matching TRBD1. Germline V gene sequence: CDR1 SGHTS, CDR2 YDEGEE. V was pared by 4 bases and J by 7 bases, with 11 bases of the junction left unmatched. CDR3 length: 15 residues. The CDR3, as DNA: TGTGCCAGCAGCCCTGGACAGGTCAAAAGGCAGCCCCAGCATTTT. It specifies CASSPGQVKRQPQHF.

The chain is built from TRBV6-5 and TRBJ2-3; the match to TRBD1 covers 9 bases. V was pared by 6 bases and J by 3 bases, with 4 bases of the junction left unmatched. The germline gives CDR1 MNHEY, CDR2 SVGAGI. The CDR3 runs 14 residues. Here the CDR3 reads CASRAGTGTDTQYF. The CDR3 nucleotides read TGTGCCAGCAGGGCCGGGACAGGGACAGATACGCAGTATTTT.

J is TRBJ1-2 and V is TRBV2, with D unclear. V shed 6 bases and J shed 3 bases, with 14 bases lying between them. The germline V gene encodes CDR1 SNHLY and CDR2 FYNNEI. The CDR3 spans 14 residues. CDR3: CASRSTELYYGYTF. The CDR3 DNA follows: TGTGCCAGCAGGAGTACGGAACTATACTATGGCTACACCTTC.

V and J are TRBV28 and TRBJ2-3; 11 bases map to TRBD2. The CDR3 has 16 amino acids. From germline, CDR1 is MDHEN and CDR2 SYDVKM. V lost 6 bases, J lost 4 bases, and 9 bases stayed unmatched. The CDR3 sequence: CASSITGTSGSDTQYF. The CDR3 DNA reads TGTGCCAGCAGCATTACCGGGACTAGCGGTTCAGATACGCAGTATTTT. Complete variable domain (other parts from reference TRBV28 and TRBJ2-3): DVKVTQSSRYLVKRTGEKVFLECVQDMDHENMFWYRQDPGLGLRLIYFSYDVKMKEKGDIPEGYSVSREKKERFSLILESASTNQTSMYLCASSITGTSGSDTQYFGPGTRLTVL.

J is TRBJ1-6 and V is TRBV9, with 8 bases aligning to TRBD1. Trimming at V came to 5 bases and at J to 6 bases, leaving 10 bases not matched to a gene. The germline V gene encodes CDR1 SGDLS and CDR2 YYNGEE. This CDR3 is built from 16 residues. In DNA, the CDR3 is TGTGCCAGCAGTTGGACAGGGCCGAATGGTAATTCACCCCTCCACTTT. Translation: CASSWTGPNGNSPLHF.